Listed below are T cell receptor beta chains from one sample, sequenced in a study of blood T cell repertoires in COVID-19. Using immunoSEQ multiplex PCR, the repertoire was profiled, and TCRdb retains in-frame clones only, with some absent. The sample yields roughly 250,000 clones, approximately 83% seen once. The specimen sequenced was PBMCs or T cells enriched from blood (not recorded which). The receptors originated from a middle-aged woman with acute COVID-19. CDR3s leave out the opening cysteine and the closing phenylalanine or tryptophan. The order of the fields is D gene, J gene, V gene, CDR3 protein. A D gene is named only where the DNA matches it firmly.

-	TRBJ1-4	TRBV4-2	ASSPSGATNEKLF
TRBD1	TRBJ1-1	TRBV29-1	STRTGAMNTEAF
TRBD1	TRBJ1-1	TRBV7-8	ASSFGDSDTEAF
TRBD2	TRBJ2-7	TRBV27	ASSLGRGGYEQY
TRBD1	TRBJ1-5	TRBV2	ASGQGQNQPQH
-	TRBJ2-3	TRBV11-3	ASSLDSADTQY
-	TRBJ1-3	TRBV5-8	ASNPWGAGLRNTIY
-	TRBJ1-2	TRBV6-5	ASRRAFSDGYT
-	TRBJ2-1	TRBV5-6	ASSLLTADYNEQF
-	TRBJ2-1	TRBV4-1	ASSQRSSYNEQF
-	TRBJ1-2	TRBV12-3/TRBV12-4	ASRASGTHGYT